A single sample gave rise to the 22 T cell receptor beta chains below, sequenced in a study of T cells in Graves' hyperthyroidism and ophthalmopathy. Researchers amplified the TCR beta CDR3 regions from RNA transcripts. During a first-round RT-PCR of the TCR CDR3, the HTBI primer set was used. MiXCR, applied by TCRdb to the multiplex PCR reads, yields one record per CDR3 protein. The table lists some 510,000 distinct CDR3 sequences, less than 25% of them singletons. The sequenced sample was blood. Source of these receptors: a man in his late teens or twenties with Graves' hyperthyroidism.

This clonotype has a count of ten or more. The chain couples TRBV12-3 or TRBV12-4 to TRBJ1-5; D perhaps matches TRBD1 (5 bases). V lost 5 bases and J 0 bases, leaving 11 bases between the germline ends. The CDR3 has 15 residues. CDR3 sequence reads: CASSIQQVSNQPQHF. Written as DNA, the CDR3 is TGTGCCAGCAGTATACAACAGGTTAGCAATCAGCCCCAGCATTTT.

This clonotype was detected only a few times. The chain has TRBV6-4 and TRBJ1-1, with 7 bases matching TRBD1. V shed 6 bases and J 4 bases; nucleotides not matched to a gene: 5. The CDR3 contains 13 residues. Germline V lookup: CDR1 MRHNA, CDR2 SNTAGT. CDR3 bases: TGTGCCAGCAGGACGACAGGGAGCACTGAAGCTTTCTTT. It specifies CASRTTGSTEAFF.

Regarding this clonotype: One base away lies a much larger clone, so this may be a sequencing read error. The chain joins TRBV3-1 to TRBJ1-1, with a weak D call TRBD1 (5 bases). This CDR3 contains 13 residues. Germline V CDR1 and CDR2: LGHDT, YNNKEL (reference sequence). Trimming stripped 3 bases from V and 5 bases from J, with 10 bases between. CDR3 sequence: CASSHIGETEAFF. The CDR3 DNA sequence: TGTGCCAGCAGCCACATAGGGGAGACTGAAGCTTTCTTT.

The table lists this clonotype with many counts. The chain employs TRBV28 and TRBJ1-3; D might be TRBD1 (5 bases). V dropped 6 bases and J dropped 4 bases, with 16 bases sitting between them. The CDR3 totals 15 residues. The germline V gene encodes CDR1 MDHEN and CDR2 SYDVKM. The CDR3 region is CASSSPQGEGNTIYF. DNA for the CDR3: TGTGCCAGCAGCTCCCCCCAAGGGGAAGGAAACACCATATATTTT.

This clonotype showed up many times. At one end, the junction sequence differs from germline, possibly due to a read error. The J gene is TRBJ1-2, the V gene TRBV6-1; D is perhaps TRBD1 (5 bases). CDR3 length equals 13 residues. Germline-derived CDR1 and CDR2 are MNHNS and SASEGT. CDR3 amino acids: CVSSEDRVSGYTF. DNA for the CDR3: TGTGTCAGCAGTGAAGACAGAGTCTCTGGCTACACCTTC.

Only a few counts were recorded for this clonotype. The chain recombines TRBV28 with TRBJ2-7; 12 nucleotides match TRBD2. Per the germline V gene, CDR1 is MDHEN and CDR2 is SYDVKM. The junction had 1 base not matched to a gene; V was cut back by 5 bases and J by 2 bases. The CDR3 totals 14 residues. The CDR3 protein is CASSPSGRAYEQYF. The CDR3 nucleotides read TGTGCCAGCAGTCCTAGCGGGAGGGCCTACGAGCAGTACTTC.

Many counts were recorded for this clonotype. This chain connects TRBV28 to TRBJ2-5; D may be TRBD1 (5 bases). Trimming took 7 bases from V and 2 from J, leaving 17 bases between them. The length of the CDR3 is 15 residues. Germline assignment: CDR1 MDHEN and CDR2 SYDVKM. CDR3 bases: TGTGCCAGCAACTCCCGCAGGGCTCTTCAAGAGACCCAGTACTTC. It specifies CASNSRRALQETQYF.

This chain connects TRBV29-1 to TRBJ2-2; D possibly corresponds to TRBD1 (6 bases). Germline V CDR1 and CDR2: SQVTM, ANQGSEA. V was shortened by 7 bases and J by 2 bases, with 11 bases between the two germline ends. CDR3 length: 13 amino acids. The CDR3 nucleotides read TGCAGCGCGGACAGAATTAACACCGGGGAGCTGTTTTTT. This translates into CSADRINTGELFF.

This clonotype was recorded a few times. The chain carries TRBV28 and TRBJ2-7; TRBD1 might be the D (6 bases). Germline V gives CDR1 MDHEN, CDR2 SYDVKM. The V end was cut by 7 bases, the J end by 6 bases, with 13 bases between. The CDR3 has 12 residues. This chain's CDR3 is CASKQGKGEQYF. CDR3 sequence (DNA): TGTGCCAGCAAACAGGGAAAGGGCGAGCAGTACTTC. Together with reference TRBV28 and TRBJ2-7, the CDR3 gives the full variable domain: DVKVTQSSRYLVKRTGEKVFLECVQDMDHENMFWYRQDPGLGLRLIYFSYDVKMKEKGDIPEGYSVSREKKERFSLILESASTNQTSMYLCASKQGKGEQYFGPGTRLTVT.

This clonotype was observed many times. The rearrangement links TRBV30 to TRBJ1-5; D unresolved. The CDR3 is 13 residues long. V shed 5 bases and J shed 4 bases, with 12 bases lying between them. The germline gives CDR1 GTSNPN, CDR2 SVGIG (reference sequence). The CDR3 DNA reads TGTGCCTGGGGCCGGGGTTTTAATCAGCCCCAGCATTTT. Residues: CAWGRGFNQPQHF.

This clonotype was seen at least ten times. This rearrangement joins TRBV20-1 to TRBJ1-1; D ambiguous. CDR1 is DFQATT and CDR2 is SNEGSKA in the germline V gene (reference sequence). The CDR3 is 15 residues long. With 1 base removed from V and 5 bases from J, the gap between germline ends came to 17 bases. The chain's CDR3 is CSARVGTREGTEAFF. The CDR3 region has the DNA TGCAGTGCTAGAGTGGGCACAAGGGAGGGAACTGAAGCTTTCTTT.

This clonotype came up many times. The chain has TRBV6-5 and TRBJ2-7; possible D gene TRBD2, 5 bases. The V end lost 6 bases, the J end lost 3 bases, and 15 bases lay between the germline ends. The CDR3 length is 14 residues. Looked up from germline, CDR1 is MNHEY and CDR2 is SVGAGI. The CDR3 bases are TGTGCCAGCAGCACCTCCGGGAATCGCTACGAGCAGTACTTC. It encodes CASSTSGNRYEQYF.

At least ten counts were recorded for this clonotype. The chain carries TRBV6-5 and TRBJ1-2; a possible D gene is TRBD1 (6 bases). The CDR3 extends over 15 amino acids. Looked up from germline, CDR1 is MNHEY and CDR2 is SVGAGI. Trimming removed 4 bases at V and 7 bases at J, with 19 bases between. The CDR3 loop reads CASSFLSNGGSGYTF. DNA of the CDR3: TGTGCCAGCAGTTTCCTATCGAACGGGGGCAGTGGCTACACCTTC.

This clonotype was seen many times. This rearrangement joins TRBV7-9 to TRBJ2-7; 10 bases agree with TRBD1. There are 14 residues in the CDR3. The germline V gene has CDR1 SEHNR and CDR2 FQNEAQ (reference sequence). With V trimmed by 4 bases and J by 5 bases, 5 bases remained unmatched. CDR3: CASSSGQGTHEQYF. CDR3 nucleotides: TGTGCCAGCAGCTCGGGACAGGGGACCCACGAGCAGTACTTC.

This clonotype has at least ten counts. The V gene is TRBV3-1, the J gene TRBJ1-1; unclear D gene. Germline CDR1 reads LGHDT; CDR2 reads YNNKEL (reference sequence). V lost 0 bases and J 0 bases, leaving 8 bases between the germline ends. This CDR3 contains 15 residues. CDR3 nucleotides: TGTGCCAGCAGCCAAGAAGGGTCCTTGAACACTGAAGCTTTCTTT. Translation gives CASSQEGSLNTEAFF.

This clonotype was counted a few times. The chain links TRBV7-2 to TRBJ2-5; 10 bases match TRBD2. V was pared by 1 base and J by 4 bases, with 3 bases of the junction left unmatched. From germline, CDR1 is SGHTA and CDR2 FQGNSA. CDR3 size: 15 residues. The CDR3 DNA reads TGTGCCAGCAGCTTAGGGGCTAGCGGGAGAGAGACCCAGTACTTC. Amino acids: CASSLGASGRETQYF.

V gene TRBV27 combines with J gene TRBJ2-5, with TRBD2 as a possible D gene (5 bases). The CDR3 length is 13 residues. V lost 5 bases and J 4 bases, leaving 11 bases between the germline ends. Germline values: CDR1 MNHEY, CDR2 SMNVEV (reference sequence). This CDR3 is CASSPRVRETQYF. In DNA form, the CDR3 reads TGTGCCAGCAGTCCGCGGGTCCGAGAGACCCAGTACTTC.

The table lists this clonotype with a few counts. The chain joins TRBV12-3 or TRBV12-4 to TRBJ1-1, with a tentative D call TRBD1 (5 bases). The CDR3 covers 16 residues. Trimming shortened V by 3 bases and J by 3 bases, and 17 bases separated the two germline ends. CDR3 sequence: CASSFGGTAWDTEAFF. CDR3 DNA: TGTGCCAGCAGTTTTGGCGGGACGGCATGGGACACTGAAGCTTTCTTT.

A few counts support this clonotype. The genes are TRBV11-2 and TRBJ2-2; D remains unclear. Trimming removed 1 base at V and 1 base at J, with 13 bases between. The CDR3 runs 17 residues. Looked up from germline, CDR1 is SGHAT and CDR2 is FQNNGV. The CDR3 bases are TGTGCCAGCAGCTTAGTTTATTACAACCTGAACACCGGGGAGCTGTTTTTT. As protein: CASSLVYYNLNTGELFF.

In this sample, this clonotype turned up many times. V usage is TRBV6-1 and J usage is TRBJ1-1; D uncertain. CDR1 MNHNS and CDR2 SASEGT come from the germline V gene. There are 15 residues in the CDR3. Deletions cut 4 bases from V and 1 base from J, with 13 bases between. The CDR3 loop is CASSGPGSPNTEAFF. Written as DNA, the CDR3 is TGTGCCAGCAGTGGCCCCGGCAGTCCGAACACTGAAGCTTTCTTT.

This clonotype was counted at least ten times. The chain combines TRBV4-1 with TRBJ1-1; no clear D. The germline CDR1 and CDR2 sequences are MGHRA and YSYEKL. The CDR3 length is 15 residues. V lost 10 bases and J 4 bases, leaving 22 bases between the germline ends. In DNA form, the CDR3 reads TGCGCCACCACAACCCCTCAGGCGTCGCCCACTGAAGCTTTCTTT. The encoded protein is CATTTPQASPTEAFF.

Comments on this clonotype: A read error is possible here, since a much larger clone lies one base away. The V gene is TRBV12-3 or TRBV12-4, the J gene TRBJ2-5; TRBD2 aligns across 8 bases. This CDR3 has 16 residues. The CDR3 bases are TGTGCCAGCAGTTCGGGGGGGAGGCCGGACCAAGAGACCAAGTACTTC. It codes for CASSSGGRPDQETKYF.